Below are 3 T cell receptor beta chains sequenced from a single sample in a study of CD8 T cells in Susac syndrome (dated by TCRdb to about 2019). Library generation was performed with the immunoSEQ multiplex PCR assay. RNA was extracted with the RNeasy kit and roughly 0.5 to 1 ug was reverse transcribed using random hexamers. TCRdb's own reprocessing of the public reads used fastp at Q25 and MiXCR and kept productive beta chains. Entries that share a CDR3 protein sequence are merged under the most common genes and DNA. The sample table records around 200,000 distinct CDR3 sequences; over 85% of these occur just once. The biggest ten clones account for about 0.095% of the sample. The sequenced sample consisted of CD4+ T cells from PBMCs. The origin of the receptors is a human donor in good health.

The chain couples TRBV11-2 to TRBJ2-5, with 10 bases aligning to TRBD2. The junction had 5 bases not matched to a gene; V was cut back by 5 bases and J by 2 bases. Germline V gene data show CDR1 as SGHAT and CDR2 as FQNNGV. The length of the CDR3 is 15 residues. CDR3 sequence (DNA): TGTGCCAGCAGCCCGTCTAGCGGGGGACAAGAGACCCAGTACTTC. Protein: CASSPSSGGQETQYF. Full variable domain (outside the CDR3, taken from reference TRBV11-2 and TRBJ2-5): EAGVAQSPRYKIIEKRQSVAFWCNPISGHATLYWYQQILGQGPKLLIQFQNNGVVDDSQLPKDRFSAERLKGVDSTLKIQPAKLEDSAVYLCASSPSSGGQETQYFGPGTRLLVL.

CDR3 coding DNA: TGTGCCAGCAGCTTGGACGTGGAGACCCAGTACTTC. Translated: CASSLDVETQYF. The chain couples TRBV5-6 to TRBJ2-5; D is ambiguous. CDR3 length: 12 amino acids. Trimming shortened V by 0 bases and J by 5 bases, and 5 bases separated the two germline ends. Germline V gives CDR1 SGHDT, CDR2 YYEEEE.

This clonotype was seen a single time. This sequence joins TRBV24-1 and TRBJ2-2; D might be TRBD1 or TRBD2, each matching 5 bases. Germline CDR1 reads KGHDR; CDR2 reads SFDVKD. The CDR3 loop spans 15 amino acids. V shed 4 bases and J shed 1 base, with 9 bases lying between them. CDR3 in DNA: TGTGCCACCAGTGACCGGGACGGGAACACCGGGGAGCTGTTTTTT. Protein: CATSDRDGNTGELFF.